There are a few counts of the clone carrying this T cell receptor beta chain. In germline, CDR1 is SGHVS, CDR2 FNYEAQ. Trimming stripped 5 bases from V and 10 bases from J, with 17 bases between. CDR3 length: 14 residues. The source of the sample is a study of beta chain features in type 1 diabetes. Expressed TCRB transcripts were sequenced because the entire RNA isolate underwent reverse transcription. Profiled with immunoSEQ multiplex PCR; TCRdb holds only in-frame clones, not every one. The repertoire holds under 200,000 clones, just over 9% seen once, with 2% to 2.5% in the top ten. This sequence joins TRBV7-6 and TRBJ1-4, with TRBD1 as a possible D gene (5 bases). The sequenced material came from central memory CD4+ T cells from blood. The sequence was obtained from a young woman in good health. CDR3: CASSPPGLGAKLFF. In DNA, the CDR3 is TGTGCCAGCAGCCCTCCCGGGCTAGGGGCAAAACTGTTTTTT. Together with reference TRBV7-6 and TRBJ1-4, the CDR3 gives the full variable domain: GAGVSQSPRYKVTKRGQDVALRCDPISGHVSLYWYRQALGQGPEFLTYFNYEAQQDKSGLPNDRFSAERPEGSISTLTIQRTEQRDSAMYRCASSPPGLGAKLFFGSGTQLSVL.